This T cell receptor beta chain was documented in a study of control samples from healthy donors and cancer patients. CDR1 is MDHEN, CDR2 SYDVKM, per germline. There are 14 residues in the CDR3. V lost 5 bases and J lost 5, with 10 bases in between. Sequencing was performed with immunoSEQ multiplex PCR; in TCRdb, only in-frame clones are kept and a portion is missing. The table shows about 170,000 clones, with around 92% occurring only once. The chain uses TRBV28 and TRBJ1-6; the D gene is possibly TRBD1 (6 bases). The source of this sequence is a woman in her thirties or forties in good health. Sequenced: blood. Here the CDR3 reads CASSLRDNNSPLHF. In DNA, the CDR3 is TGTGCCAGCAGTCTCCGGGACAATAATTCACCCCTCCACTTT.